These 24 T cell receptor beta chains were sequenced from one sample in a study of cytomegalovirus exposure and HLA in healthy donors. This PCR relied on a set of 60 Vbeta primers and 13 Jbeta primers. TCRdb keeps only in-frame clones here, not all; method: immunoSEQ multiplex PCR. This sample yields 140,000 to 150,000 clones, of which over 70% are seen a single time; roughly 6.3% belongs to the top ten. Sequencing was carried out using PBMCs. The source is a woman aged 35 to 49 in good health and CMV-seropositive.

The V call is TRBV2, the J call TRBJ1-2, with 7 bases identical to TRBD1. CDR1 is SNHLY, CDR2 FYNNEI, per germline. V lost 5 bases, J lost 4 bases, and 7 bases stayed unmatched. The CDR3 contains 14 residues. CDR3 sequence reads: CASSLTQGGYGYTF. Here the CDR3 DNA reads TGTGCCAGCAGTCTGACTCAGGGGGGCTATGGCTACACCTTC.

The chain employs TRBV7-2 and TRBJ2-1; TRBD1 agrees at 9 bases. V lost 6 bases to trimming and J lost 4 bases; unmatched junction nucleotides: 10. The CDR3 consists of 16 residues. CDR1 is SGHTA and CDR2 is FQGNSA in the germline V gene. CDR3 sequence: CASSPGWDRVYNEQFF. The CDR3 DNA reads TGTGCCAGCAGTCCTGGTTGGGACAGGGTGTACAATGAGCAGTTCTTC.

The CDR3 reads CSGRAGSTQYF. As DNA, the CDR3 is TGCAGTGGGAGAGCGGGGTCTACGCAGTATTTT. This rearrangement joins TRBV20-1 to TRBJ2-3; 7 positions agree with TRBD2. The CDR3 length is 11 residues. The germline CDR1 and CDR2 sequences are DFQATT and SNEGSKA (reference sequence). Trimming cost V 7 bases and J 8 bases; bases outside gene matches: 6.

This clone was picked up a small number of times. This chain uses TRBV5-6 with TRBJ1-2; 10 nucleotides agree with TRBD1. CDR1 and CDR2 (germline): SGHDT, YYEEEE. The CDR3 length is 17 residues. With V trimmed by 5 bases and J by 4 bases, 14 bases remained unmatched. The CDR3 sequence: CASRYRDRGLGSYGYTF. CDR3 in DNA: TGTGCCAGCAGATACCGGGACAGGGGCTTGGGTAGCTATGGCTACACCTTC.

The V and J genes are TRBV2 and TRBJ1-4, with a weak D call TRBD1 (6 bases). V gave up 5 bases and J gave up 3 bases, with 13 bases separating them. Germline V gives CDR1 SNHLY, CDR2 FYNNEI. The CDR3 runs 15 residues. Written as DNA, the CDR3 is TGTGCCAGCAGTATTAACAGGGCACCTAATGAAAAACTGTTTTTT. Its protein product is CASSINRAPNEKLFF.

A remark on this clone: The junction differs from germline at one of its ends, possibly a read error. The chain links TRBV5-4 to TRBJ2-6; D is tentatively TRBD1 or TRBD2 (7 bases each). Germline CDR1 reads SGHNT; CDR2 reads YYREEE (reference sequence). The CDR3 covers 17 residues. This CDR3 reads CASSLGGGDSGANVLTF. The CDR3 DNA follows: TGTGCCAGCAGTTTGGGAGGGGGCGACTCTGGGGCCAACGTCCTGACTTTC. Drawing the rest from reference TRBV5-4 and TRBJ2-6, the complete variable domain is ETGVTQSPTHLIKTRGQQVTLRCSSQSGHNTVSWYQQALGQGPQFIFQYYREEENGRGNFPPRFSGLQFPNYSSELNVNALELDDSALYLCASSLGGGDSGANVLTFGAGSRLTVL.

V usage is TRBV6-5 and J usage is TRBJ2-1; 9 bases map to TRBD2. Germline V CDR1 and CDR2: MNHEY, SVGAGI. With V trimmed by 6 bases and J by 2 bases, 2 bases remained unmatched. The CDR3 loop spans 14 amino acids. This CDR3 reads CASRRGGAYNEQFF. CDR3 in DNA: TGTGCCAGCAGGCGCGGGGGGGCCTACAATGAGCAGTTCTTC.

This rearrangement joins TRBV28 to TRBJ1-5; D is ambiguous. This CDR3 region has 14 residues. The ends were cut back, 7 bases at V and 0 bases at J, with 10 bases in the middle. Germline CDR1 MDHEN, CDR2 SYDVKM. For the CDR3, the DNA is TGTGCCAGCACCAGACAATATAGCAATCAGCCCCAGCATTTT. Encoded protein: CASTRQYSNQPQHF.

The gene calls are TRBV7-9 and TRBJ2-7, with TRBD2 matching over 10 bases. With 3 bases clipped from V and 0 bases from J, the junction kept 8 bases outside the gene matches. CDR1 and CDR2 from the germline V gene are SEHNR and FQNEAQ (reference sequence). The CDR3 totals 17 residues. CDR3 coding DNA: TGTGCCAGCAGCTTGCGGCCTAGCGGGGGATTCTCCTACGAGCAGTACTTC. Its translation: CASSLRPSGGFSYEQYF.

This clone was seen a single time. CDR3 sequence: CASSFLTATEAFF. DNA for the CDR3: TGTGCCAGCAGCTTTCTAACCGCCACTGAAGCTTTCTTT. The chain couples TRBV7-2 to TRBJ1-1; D unclear. CDR1 is SGHTA, CDR2 FQGNSA, per germline. The CDR3 length is 13 residues. V was trimmed by 3 bases and J by 4 bases, leaving 9 bases between them. Variable domain in full (rest from reference TRBV7-2 and TRBJ1-1): GAGVSQSPSNKVTEKGKDVELRCDPISGHTALYWYRQSLGQGLEFLIYFQGNSAPDKSGLPSDRFSAERTGGSVSTLTIQRTQQEDSAVYLCASSFLTATEAFFGQGTRLTVV.

This chain's CDR3 is CASTPTGDGTYEQYF. CDR3 in DNA: TGTGCCAGCACCCCGACAGGGGACGGAACCTACGAGCAGTACTTC. This chain links TRBV27 with TRBJ2-7; 8 positions match TRBD1. Germline loops: CDR1 MNHEY, CDR2 SMNVEV (reference sequence). The CDR3 totals 15 residues. V lost 7 bases, J lost 2 bases, and 10 bases stayed unmatched.

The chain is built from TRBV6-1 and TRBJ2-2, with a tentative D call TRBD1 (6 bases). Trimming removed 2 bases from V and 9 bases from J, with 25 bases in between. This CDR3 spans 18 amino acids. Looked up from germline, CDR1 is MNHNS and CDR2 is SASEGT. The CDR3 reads CASSELLGAGTTTRELFF. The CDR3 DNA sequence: TGTGCCAGCAGTGAACTATTGGGAGCCGGGACAACAACCAGGGAGCTGTTTTTT.

CDR3 residues: CASRSGTDINFWANVLTF. The DNA for the CDR3 is TGTGCCAGCAGGTCCGGGACAGATATTAACTTCTGGGCCAACGTCCTGACTTTC. V gene TRBV28 combines with J gene TRBJ2-6; 7 bases agree with TRBD1. CDR1 is MDHEN and CDR2 is SYDVKM in the germline V gene. CDR3 size: 18 residues. The J segment lost 5 bases and the V segment lost 6 bases, leaving 16 bases of the junction unmatched. Looking up the rest from reference TRBV28 and TRBJ2-6 gives the full variable domain: DVKVTQSSRYLVKRTGEKVFLECVQDMDHENMFWYRQDPGLGLRLIYFSYDVKMKEKGDIPEGYSVSREKKERFSLILESASTNQTSMYLCASRSGTDINFWANVLTFGAGSRLTVL.

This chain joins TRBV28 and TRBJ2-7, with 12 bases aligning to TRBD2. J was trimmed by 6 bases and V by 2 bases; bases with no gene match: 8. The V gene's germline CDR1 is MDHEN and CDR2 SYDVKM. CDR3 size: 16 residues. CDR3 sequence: CASSLRVWTSGAEQYF. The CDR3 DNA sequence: TGTGCCAGCAGTTTAAGGGTCTGGACTAGCGGGGCCGAGCAGTACTTC.

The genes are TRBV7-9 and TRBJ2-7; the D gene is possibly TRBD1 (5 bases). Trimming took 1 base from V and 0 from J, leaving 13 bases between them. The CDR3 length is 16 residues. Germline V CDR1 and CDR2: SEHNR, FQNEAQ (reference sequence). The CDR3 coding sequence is TGTGCCAGCAGCTTAGGTGCAGGGCAGAGCTCCTACGAGCAGTACTTC. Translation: CASSLGAGQSSYEQYF.

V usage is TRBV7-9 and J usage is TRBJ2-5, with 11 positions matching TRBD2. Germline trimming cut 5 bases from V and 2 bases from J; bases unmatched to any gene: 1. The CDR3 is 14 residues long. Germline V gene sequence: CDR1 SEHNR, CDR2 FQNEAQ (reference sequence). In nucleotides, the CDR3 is TGTGCCAGCAGCCGACTAGCGGGACAAGAGACCCAGTACTTC. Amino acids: CASSRLAGQETQYF.

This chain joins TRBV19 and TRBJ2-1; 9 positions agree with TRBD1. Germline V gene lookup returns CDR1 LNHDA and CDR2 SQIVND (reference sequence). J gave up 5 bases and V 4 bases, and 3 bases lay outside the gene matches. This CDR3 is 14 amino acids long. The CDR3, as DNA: TGTGCCAGTAGTACGACAGGGGGTAACAATGAGCAGTTCTTC. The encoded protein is CASSTTGGNNEQFF.

The CDR3 here is CATSREVEGAGGYTF. The CDR3 DNA reads as TGTGCCACCAGCAGAGAGGTGGAGGGGGCAGGTGGCTACACCTTC. V gene TRBV15 combines with J gene TRBJ1-2; 7 bases match TRBD1. The junction had 8 bases not matched to a gene; V was cut back by 0 bases and J by 7 bases. This CDR3 is built from 15 residues. Per the germline V gene, CDR1 is LNHNV and CDR2 is YYDKDF (reference sequence).

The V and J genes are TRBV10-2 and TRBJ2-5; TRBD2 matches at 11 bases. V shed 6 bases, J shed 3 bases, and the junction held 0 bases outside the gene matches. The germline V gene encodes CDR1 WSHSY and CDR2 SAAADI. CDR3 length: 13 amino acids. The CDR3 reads CASRLAGEETQYF. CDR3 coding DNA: TGCGCCAGCAGACTAGCGGGGGAAGAGACCCAGTACTTC.

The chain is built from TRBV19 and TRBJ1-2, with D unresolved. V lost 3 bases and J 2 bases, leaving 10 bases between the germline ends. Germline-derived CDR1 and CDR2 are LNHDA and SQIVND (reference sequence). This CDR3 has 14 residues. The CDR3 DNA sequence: TGTGCCAGTAGTATTTCGAGCACCAACTATGGCTACACCTTC. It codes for CASSISSTNYGYTF.

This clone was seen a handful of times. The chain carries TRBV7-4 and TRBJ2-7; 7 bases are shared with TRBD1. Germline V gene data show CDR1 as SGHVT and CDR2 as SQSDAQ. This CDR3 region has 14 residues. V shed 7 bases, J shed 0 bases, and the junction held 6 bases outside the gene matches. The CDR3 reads CASTVRDSSYEQYF. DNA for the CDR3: TGTGCCAGCACCGTTAGGGACAGCTCCTACGAGCAGTACTTC.

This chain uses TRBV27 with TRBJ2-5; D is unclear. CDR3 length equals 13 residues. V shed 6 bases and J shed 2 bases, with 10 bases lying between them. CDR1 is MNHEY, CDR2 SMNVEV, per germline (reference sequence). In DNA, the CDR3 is TGTGCCAGCAGGTTCACTCATCAAGAGACCCAGTACTTC. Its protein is CASRFTHQETQYF.

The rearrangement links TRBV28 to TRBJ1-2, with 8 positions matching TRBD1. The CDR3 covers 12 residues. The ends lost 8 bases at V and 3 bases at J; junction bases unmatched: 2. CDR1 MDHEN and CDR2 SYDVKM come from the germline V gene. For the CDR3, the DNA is TGTGCCAGCCTGGGACAGGACTATGGCTACACCTTC. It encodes CASLGQDYGYTF.

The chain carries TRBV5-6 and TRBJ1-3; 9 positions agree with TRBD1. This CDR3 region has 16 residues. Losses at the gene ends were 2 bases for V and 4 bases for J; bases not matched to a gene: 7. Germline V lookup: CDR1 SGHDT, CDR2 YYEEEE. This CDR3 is CASSLIAGQGGNTIYF. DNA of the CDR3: TGTGCCAGCAGCTTAATAGCGGGACAGGGAGGAAACACCATATATTTT.